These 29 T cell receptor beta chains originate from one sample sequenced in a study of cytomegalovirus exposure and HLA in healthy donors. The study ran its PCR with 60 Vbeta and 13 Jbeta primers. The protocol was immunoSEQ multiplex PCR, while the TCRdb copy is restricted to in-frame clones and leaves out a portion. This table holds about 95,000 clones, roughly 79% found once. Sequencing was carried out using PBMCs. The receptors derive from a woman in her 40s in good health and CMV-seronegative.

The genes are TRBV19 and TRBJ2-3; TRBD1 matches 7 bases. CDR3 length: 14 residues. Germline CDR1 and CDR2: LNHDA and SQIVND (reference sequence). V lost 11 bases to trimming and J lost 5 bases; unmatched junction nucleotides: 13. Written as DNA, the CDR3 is TGTGCCGTAAAGAGGACAGGTTCGAAAGATACGCAGTATTTT. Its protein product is CAVKRTGSKDTQYF.

The CDR3, as DNA: TGTGCCAGCGCTCTTCAGGGGAACAGGGTCTACACCTTC. Translation gives CASALQGNRVYTF. The V call is TRBV27, the J call TRBJ1-2, with TRBD1 as a possible D gene (6 bases). Trimming pared 8 bases from V and 10 bases from J, leaving 20 bases between. Germline loops: CDR1 MNHEY, CDR2 SMNVEV (reference sequence). The CDR3 is 13 residues long.

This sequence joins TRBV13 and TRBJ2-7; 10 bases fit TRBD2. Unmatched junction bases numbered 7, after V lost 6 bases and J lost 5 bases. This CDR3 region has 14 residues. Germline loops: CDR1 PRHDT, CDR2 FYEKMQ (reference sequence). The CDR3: CASRKRGGPHEQYF. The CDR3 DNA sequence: TGTGCCAGCAGGAAGCGGGGGGGGCCCCACGAGCAGTACTTC. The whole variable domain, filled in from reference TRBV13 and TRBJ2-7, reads AAGVIQSPRHLIKEKRETATLKCYPIPRHDTVYWYQQGPGQDPQFLISFYEKMQSDKGSIPDRFSAQQFSDYHSELNMSSLELGDSALYFCASRKRGGPHEQYFGPGTRLTVT.

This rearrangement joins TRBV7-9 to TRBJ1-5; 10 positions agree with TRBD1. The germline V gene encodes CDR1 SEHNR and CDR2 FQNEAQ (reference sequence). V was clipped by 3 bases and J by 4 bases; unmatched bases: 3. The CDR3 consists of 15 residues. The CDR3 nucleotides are TGTGCCAGCAGCTTCGGGACAGGGGCTAATCAGCCCCAGCATTTT. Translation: CASSFGTGANQPQHF.

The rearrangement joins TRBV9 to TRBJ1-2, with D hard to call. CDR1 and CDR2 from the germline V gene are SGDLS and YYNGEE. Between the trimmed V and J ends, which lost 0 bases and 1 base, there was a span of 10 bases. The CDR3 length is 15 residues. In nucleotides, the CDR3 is TGTGCCAGCAGCGTAGAAGTTGGCCGTAACTATGGCTACACCTTC. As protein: CASSVEVGRNYGYTF. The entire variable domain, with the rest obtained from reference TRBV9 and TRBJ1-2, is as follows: DSGVTQTPKHLITATGQRVTLRCSPRSGDLSVYWYQQSLDQGLQFLIQYYNGEERAKGNILERFSAQQFPDLHSELNLSSLELGDSALYFCASSVEVGRNYGYTFGSGTRLTVV.

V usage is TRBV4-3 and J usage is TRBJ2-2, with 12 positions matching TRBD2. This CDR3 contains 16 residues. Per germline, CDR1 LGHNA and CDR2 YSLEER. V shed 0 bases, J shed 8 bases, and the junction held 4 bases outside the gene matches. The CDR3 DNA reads TGCGCCAGCAGCCAAGATCGACTAGCGGGGGCGGGGGAGCTGTTTTTT. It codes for CASSQDRLAGAGELFF.

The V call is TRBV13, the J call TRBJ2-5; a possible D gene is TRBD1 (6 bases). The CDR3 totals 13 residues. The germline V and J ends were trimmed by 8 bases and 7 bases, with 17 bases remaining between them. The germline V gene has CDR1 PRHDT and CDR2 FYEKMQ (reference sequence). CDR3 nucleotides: TGTGCCAGCGCAGGGGCGATGGCCGGGACCCAGTACTTC. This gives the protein CASAGAMAGTQYF.

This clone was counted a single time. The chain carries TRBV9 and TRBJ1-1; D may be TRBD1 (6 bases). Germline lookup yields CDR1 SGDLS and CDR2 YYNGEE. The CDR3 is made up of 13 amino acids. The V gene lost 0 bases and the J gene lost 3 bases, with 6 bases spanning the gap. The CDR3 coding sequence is TGTGCCAGCAGCGTAGACAGGGACACTGAAGCTTTCTTT. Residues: CASSVDRDTEAFF.

The CDR3, as DNA: TGTGCCAGCTCCGGAGACTACGAGCAGTACTTC. Amino acid sequence: CASSGDYEQYF. The rearrangement joins TRBV18 to TRBJ2-7; D unresolved. CDR3 length equals 11 residues. V was shortened by 6 bases and J by 3 bases, with 6 bases between the two germline ends. CDR1 and CDR2 from the germline V gene are KGHSH and LQKENI.

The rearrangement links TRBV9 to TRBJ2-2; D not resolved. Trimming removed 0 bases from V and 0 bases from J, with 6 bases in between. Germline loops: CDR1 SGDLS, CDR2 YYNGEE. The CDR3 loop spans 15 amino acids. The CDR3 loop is CASSVERTNTGELFF. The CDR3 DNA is TGTGCCAGCAGCGTAGAGCGAACGAACACCGGGGAGCTGTTTTTT.

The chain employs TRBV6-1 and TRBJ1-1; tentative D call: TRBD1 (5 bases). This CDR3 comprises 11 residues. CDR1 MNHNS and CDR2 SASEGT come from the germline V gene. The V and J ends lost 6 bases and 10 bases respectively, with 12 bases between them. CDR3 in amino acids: CASSSGVRAFF. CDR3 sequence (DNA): TGTGCCAGCAGCTCGGGGGTTCGAGCTTTCTTT.

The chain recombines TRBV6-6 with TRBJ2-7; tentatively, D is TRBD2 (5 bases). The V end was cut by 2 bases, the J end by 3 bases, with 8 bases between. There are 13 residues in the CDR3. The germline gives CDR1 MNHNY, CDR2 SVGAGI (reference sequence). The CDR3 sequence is CASSYETIYEQYF. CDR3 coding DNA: TGTGCCAGCAGTTACGAGACTATCTACGAGCAGTACTTC.

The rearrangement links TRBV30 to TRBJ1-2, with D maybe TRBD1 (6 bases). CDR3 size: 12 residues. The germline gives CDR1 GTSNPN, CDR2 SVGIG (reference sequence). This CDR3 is CALEGESYGYTF. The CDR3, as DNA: TGTGCTCTAGAGGGGGAGTCCTATGGCTACACCTTC.

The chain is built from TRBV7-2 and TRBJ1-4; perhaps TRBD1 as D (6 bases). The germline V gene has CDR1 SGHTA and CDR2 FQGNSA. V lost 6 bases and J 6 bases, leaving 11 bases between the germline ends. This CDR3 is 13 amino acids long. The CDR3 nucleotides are TGTGCCAGCAGGGGGGCCTCAGATGAAAAACTGTTTTTT. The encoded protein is CASRGASDEKLFF.

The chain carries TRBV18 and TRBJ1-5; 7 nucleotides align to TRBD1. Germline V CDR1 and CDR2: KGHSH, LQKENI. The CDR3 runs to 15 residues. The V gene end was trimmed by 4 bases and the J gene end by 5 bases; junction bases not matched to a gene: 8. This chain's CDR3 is CASSQMGQGDQPQHF. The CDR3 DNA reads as TGTGCCAGCTCACAAATGGGGCAGGGGGATCAGCCCCAGCATTTT.

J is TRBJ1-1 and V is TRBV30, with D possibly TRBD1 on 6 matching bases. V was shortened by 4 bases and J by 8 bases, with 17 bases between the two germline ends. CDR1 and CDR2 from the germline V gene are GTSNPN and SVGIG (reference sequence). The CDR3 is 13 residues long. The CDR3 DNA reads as TGTGCCTGGAAAATAAAACAGGGCGGGGAAGCTTTCTTT. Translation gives CAWKIKQGGEAFF.

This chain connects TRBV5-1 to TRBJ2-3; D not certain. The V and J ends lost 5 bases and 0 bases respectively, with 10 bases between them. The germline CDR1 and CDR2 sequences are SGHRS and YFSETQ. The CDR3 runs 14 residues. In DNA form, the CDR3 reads TGCGCCAGCAGGGTTGGAGCTAGCACAGATACGCAGTATTTT. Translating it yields CASRVGASTDTQYF.

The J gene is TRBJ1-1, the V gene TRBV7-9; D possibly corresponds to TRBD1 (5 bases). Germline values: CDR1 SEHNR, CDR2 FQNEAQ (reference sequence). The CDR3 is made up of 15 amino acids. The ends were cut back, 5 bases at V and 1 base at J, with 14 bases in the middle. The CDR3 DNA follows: TGTGCCAGCAGCGCCGGGGGTAGTGGGAACACTGAAGCTTTCTTT. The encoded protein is CASSAGGSGNTEAFF.

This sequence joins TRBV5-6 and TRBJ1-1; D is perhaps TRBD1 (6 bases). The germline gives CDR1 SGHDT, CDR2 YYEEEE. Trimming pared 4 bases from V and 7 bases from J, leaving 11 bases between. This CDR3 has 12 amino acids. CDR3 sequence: CASSLGHDEAFF. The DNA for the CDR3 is TGTGCCAGCAGCCTGGGACATGATGAAGCTTTCTTT.

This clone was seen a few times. In DNA form, the CDR3 reads TGTGCCAGCAGCAAAAGCCACTACGAGCAGTACTTC. Amino acids: CASSKSHYEQYF. The chain carries TRBV7-6 and TRBJ2-7; D uncertain. V was shortened by 5 bases and J by 3 bases, with 8 bases between the two germline ends. This CDR3 has 12 amino acids. Germline CDR1 and CDR2: SGHVS and FNYEAQ.

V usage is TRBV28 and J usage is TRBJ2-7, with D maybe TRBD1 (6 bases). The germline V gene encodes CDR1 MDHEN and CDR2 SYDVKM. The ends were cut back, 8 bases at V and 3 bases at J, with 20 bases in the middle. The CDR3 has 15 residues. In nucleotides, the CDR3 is TGTGCCAGCCATCCAGGGGCAGGGGTCCTCTACGAGCAGTACTTC. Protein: CASHPGAGVLYEQYF.

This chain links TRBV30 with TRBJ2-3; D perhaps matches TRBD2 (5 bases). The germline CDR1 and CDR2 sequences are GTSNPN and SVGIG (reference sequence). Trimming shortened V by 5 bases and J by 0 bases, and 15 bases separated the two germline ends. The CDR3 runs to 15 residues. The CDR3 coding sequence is TGTGCCTGGGACCTAGGGAGCACAAGCACAGATACGCAGTATTTT. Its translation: CAWDLGSTSTDTQYF.

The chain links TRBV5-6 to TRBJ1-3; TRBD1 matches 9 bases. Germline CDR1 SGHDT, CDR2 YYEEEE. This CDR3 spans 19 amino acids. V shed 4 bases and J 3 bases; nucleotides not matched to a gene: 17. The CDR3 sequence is CASSATGTGRVSSGNTIYF. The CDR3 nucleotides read TGTGCCAGCAGCGCAACCGGGACAGGGAGGGTCTCGAGTGGAAACACCATATATTTT.

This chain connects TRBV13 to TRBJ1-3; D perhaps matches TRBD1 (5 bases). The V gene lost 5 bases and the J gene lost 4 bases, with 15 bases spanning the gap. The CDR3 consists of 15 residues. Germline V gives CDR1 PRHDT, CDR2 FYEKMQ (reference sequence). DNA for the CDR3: TGTGCCAGCAGCCCCCTGGGGGGATCGGGAAACACCATATATTTT. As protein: CASSPLGGSGNTIYF.

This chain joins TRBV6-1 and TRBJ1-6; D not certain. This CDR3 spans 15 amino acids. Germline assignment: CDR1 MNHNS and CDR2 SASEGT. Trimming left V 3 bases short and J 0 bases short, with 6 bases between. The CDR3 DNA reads TGTGCCAGCAGTGAGGCTTTCTCCTATAATTCACCCCTCCACTTT. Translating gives CASSEAFSYNSPLHF.

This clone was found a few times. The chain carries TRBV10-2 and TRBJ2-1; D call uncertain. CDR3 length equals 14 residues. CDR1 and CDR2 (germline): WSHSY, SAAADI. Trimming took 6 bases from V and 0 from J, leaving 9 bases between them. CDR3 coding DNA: TGCGCCAGCAGCGACATTAGCTCCTACAATGAGCAGTTCTTC. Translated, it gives CASSDISSYNEQFF.

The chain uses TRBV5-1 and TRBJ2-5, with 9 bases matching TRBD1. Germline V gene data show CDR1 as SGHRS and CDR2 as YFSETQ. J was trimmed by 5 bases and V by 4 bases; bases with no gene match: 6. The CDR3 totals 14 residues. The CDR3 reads CASSPKTGGETQYF. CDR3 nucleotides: TGCGCCAGCAGCCCAAAGACAGGGGGGGAGACCCAGTACTTC.

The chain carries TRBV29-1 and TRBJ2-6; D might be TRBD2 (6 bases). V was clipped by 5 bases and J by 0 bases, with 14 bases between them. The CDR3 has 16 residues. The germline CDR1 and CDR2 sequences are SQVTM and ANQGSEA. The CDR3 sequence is CSVRLDSPSGANVLTF. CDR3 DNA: TGCAGCGTTAGACTAGATTCCCCCTCTGGGGCCAACGTCCTGACTTTC.

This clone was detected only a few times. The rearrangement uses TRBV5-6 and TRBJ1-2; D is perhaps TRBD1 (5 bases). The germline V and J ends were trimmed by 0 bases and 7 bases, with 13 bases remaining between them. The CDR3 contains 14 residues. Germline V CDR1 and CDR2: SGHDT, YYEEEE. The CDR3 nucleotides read TGTGCCAGCAGCTTGGTGGTAGGGGTTCGTGGCTACACCTTC. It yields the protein CASSLVVGVRGYTF. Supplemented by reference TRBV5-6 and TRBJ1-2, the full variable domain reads DAGVTQSPTHLIKTRGQQVTLRCSPKSGHDTVSWYQQALGQGPQFIFQYYEEEERQRGNFPDRFSGHQFPNYSSELNVNALLLGDSALYLCASSLVVGVRGYTFGSGTRLTVV.